The 13 T cell receptor beta chains presented below share a single source sample, sequenced in a study of T cell repertoires in cytomegalovirus infection. TCRdb recomputed calls from the reads with MiXCR, one row per CDR3 protein. The sample shows over 95,000 distinct CDR3 sequences, under 35% of them seen only once. Antigens of these TCRs are unknown. The sequences come from CD8+ T cells from cultured PBMCs, collected from culture after CMV antigen stimulation. The receptors stem from a human donor in good health (CMV status not recorded). Some clones in this sample may be carry-over from other donors' samples.

The rearrangement uses TRBV11-2 and TRBJ2-1; TRBD2 matches 14 bases. This CDR3 is built from 16 residues. Trimming removed 4 bases from V and 5 bases from J; junction bases left unmatched: 4. Germline CDR1 SGHAT, CDR2 FQNNGV. This chain's CDR3 is CASSSRLAGGDNEQFF. Written as DNA, the CDR3 is TGTGCCAGCAGCTCACGACTAGCGGGGGGGGACAATGAGCAGTTCTTC.

The rearrangement uses TRBV7-6 and TRBJ2-7; the D is unclear. Trimming cost V 2 bases and J 0 bases, with 11 bases left between them. The CDR3 length is 15 residues. Germline CDR1 reads SGHVS; CDR2 reads FNYEAQ. Here the CDR3 DNA reads TGTGCCAGCAGCTTATCAGCAGGAAGCTCCTACGAGCAGTACTTC. This codes for CASSLSAGSSYEQYF.

Of note for this clonotype: Compared with germline, one end of the junction differs, possibly owing to a read error. The genes are TRBV18 and TRBJ1-2, with unresolved D. Germline CDR1 KGHSH, CDR2 LQKENI. This CDR3 has 14 amino acids. The CDR3 region has the DNA TGTGCCAGCTCTCCACCTGGGGAGCCCTATGGCTACACCTTC. Its translation: CASSPPGEPYGYTF.

This clonotype was detected many times. The rearrangement links TRBV7-2 to TRBJ1-2, with 9 bases lining up with TRBD1. Germline V gene sequence: CDR1 SGHTA, CDR2 FQGNSA. With 3 bases clipped from V and 4 bases from J, the junction kept 12 bases outside the gene matches. CDR3 size: 17 residues. The CDR3 DNA sequence: TGTGCCAGCAGCTTCACCGGGACAGGGATAACCCTCTATGGCTACACCTTC. Its protein product is CASSFTGTGITLYGYTF. The variable domain in full, with the rest retrieved from reference TRBV7-2 and TRBJ1-2, is GAGVSQSPSNKVTEKGKDVELRCDPISGHTALYWYRQSLGQGLEFLIYFQGNSAPDKSGLPSDRFSAERTGGSVSTLTIQRTQQEDSAVYLCASSFTGTGITLYGYTFGSGTRLTVV.

Many counts were recorded for this clonotype. This chain connects TRBV7-8 to TRBJ1-1; 7 bases match TRBD1. The germline V gene encodes CDR1 SGHVS and CDR2 FQNEAQ. The CDR3 is 14 amino acids. Unmatched junction bases numbered 6, after V lost 3 bases and J lost 5 bases. This CDR3 is CASSFNRGHTEAFF. The DNA for the CDR3 is TGTGCCAGCAGCTTTAACAGGGGCCATACTGAAGCTTTCTTT.

The V and J genes are TRBV6-1 and TRBJ1-1; 9 bases are a match to TRBD1. Germline CDR1 and CDR2: MNHNS and SASEGT. The length of the CDR3 is 15 residues. After removal of 7 bases from V and 0 bases from J, the junction contained 6 bases not matched to a gene. The CDR3 region has the DNA TGTGCCAGCACGGTACAGGGGGCCCTGAACACTGAAGCTTTCTTT. This gives the protein CASTVQGALNTEAFF.

The rearrangement uses TRBV20-1 and TRBJ1-2; 7 bases are a match to TRBD1. V lost 0 bases and J lost 4; bases outside the gene matches: 14. This CDR3 has 17 amino acids. In germline, CDR1 is DFQATT, CDR2 SNEGSKA (reference sequence). CDR3 DNA: TGCAGTGCTAGAGATTTAACAGGGGCGTTTGGCAGCTATGGCTACACCTTC. Translated: CSARDLTGAFGSYGYTF.

Only a few counts were recorded for this clonotype. The J gene is TRBJ2-2, the V gene TRBV24-1; tentative D call: TRBD1 (7 bases). The CDR3 runs 15 residues. V was cut by 4 bases and J by 4 bases, with 12 bases left in between. Germline V lookup: CDR1 KGHDR, CDR2 SFDVKD. CDR3 bases: TGTGCCACCAGTGACCGACAGGGAGGCACCGGGGAGCTGTTTTTT. Residues: CATSDRQGGTGELFF.

This clonotype occurred a few times. The V gene is TRBV7-9, the J gene TRBJ1-4; 7 bases match TRBD1. CDR3 length: 15 amino acids. Germline V gene lookup returns CDR1 SEHNR and CDR2 FQNEAQ (reference sequence). With V trimmed by 5 bases and J by 3 bases, 6 bases remained unmatched. CDR3 sequence reads: CASSKTQGPNEKLFF. The CDR3 nucleotides are TGTGCCAGCAGCAAGACACAGGGGCCTAATGAAAAACTGTTTTTT.

This chain uses TRBV6-2 or TRBV6-3 with TRBJ1-2; D ambiguous. Trimming took 4 bases from V and 4 from J, leaving 13 bases between them. The CDR3 extends over 14 amino acids. The germline V gene has CDR1 MNHEY and CDR2 SVGEGT. The CDR3 nucleotides read TGTGCCAGCAGTTTCGGGTCAATAGGCTATGGCTACACCTTC. Residues: CASSFGSIGYGYTF.

The chain is built from TRBV5-3 and TRBJ1-6; tentatively, D is TRBD1 (5 bases). TRBV5-3 is identified as an open reading frame with a role that is uncertain. Trimming stripped 1 base from V and 1 base from J, with 12 bases between. The CDR3 has 17 amino acids. The CDR3 sequence: CARSLTNQGSYNSPLHF. In DNA, the CDR3 is TGTGCCAGAAGCTTGACTAACCAGGGATCCTATAATTCACCCCTCCACTTT.

This clonotype showed up many times. The chain links TRBV7-2 to TRBJ2-2, with D unresolved. The CDR3 is made up of 12 amino acids. Per the germline V gene, CDR1 is SGHTA and CDR2 is FQGNSA. V was clipped by 1 base and J by 6 bases, with 3 bases between them. The CDR3 here is CASSLVPGELFF. For the CDR3, the DNA is TGTGCCAGCAGCTTAGTTCCCGGGGAGCTGTTTTTT.

This clonotype was found a few times. The chain recombines TRBV20-1 with TRBJ1-1, with D perhaps matching TRBD1 (6 bases). With 5 bases removed from V and 6 bases from J, the gap between germline ends came to 13 bases. The CDR3 length is 12 residues. Germline V gene data show CDR1 as DFQATT and CDR2 as SNEGSKA (reference sequence). CDR3 protein: CSADRGGAEAFF. The CDR3 region has the DNA TGCAGTGCTGATCGGGGGGGCGCTGAAGCTTTCTTT.